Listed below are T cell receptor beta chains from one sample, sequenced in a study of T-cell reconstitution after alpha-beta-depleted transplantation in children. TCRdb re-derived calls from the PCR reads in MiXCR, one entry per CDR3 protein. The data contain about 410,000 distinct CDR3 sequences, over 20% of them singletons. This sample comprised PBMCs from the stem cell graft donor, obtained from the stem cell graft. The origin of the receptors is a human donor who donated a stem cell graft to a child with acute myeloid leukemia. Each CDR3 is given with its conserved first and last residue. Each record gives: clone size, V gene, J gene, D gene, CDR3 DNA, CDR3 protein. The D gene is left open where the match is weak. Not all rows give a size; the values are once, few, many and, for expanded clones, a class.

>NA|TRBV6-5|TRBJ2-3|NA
TGTGCCAGCAGTTACTCGGATGGGGATACGCAGTATTTT
CASSYSDGDTQYF
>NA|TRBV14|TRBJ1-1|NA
TGTGCCAGCAGCCAAAATACAGGGAGCACTGAAGCTTTCTTT
CASSQNTGSTEAFF
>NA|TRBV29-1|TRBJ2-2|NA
TGCAGCGTCAGAGCGCGTTGGGCCGGGGAGCTGTTTTTT
CSVRARWAGELFF
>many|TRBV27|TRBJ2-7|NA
TGTGCCAGCACCCCGAGTGAGGGAGAGACCTACGAGCAGTACTTC
CASTPSEGETYEQYF
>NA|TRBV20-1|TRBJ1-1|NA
TGCAGTGCTAGAGATGACCCGGACACTGAAGCTTTCTTT
CSARDDPDTEAFF
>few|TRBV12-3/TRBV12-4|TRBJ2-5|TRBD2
TGTGCCAGCAGTTTTGCTAGCGGGAGAGGAGAGACCCAGTACTTC
CASSFASGRGETQYF
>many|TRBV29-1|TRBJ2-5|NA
TGCAGCGTTGACAGTTTGGGTCCCCAGTACTTC
CSVDSLGPQYF
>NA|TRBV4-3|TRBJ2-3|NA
TGCGCCAGCAGCCAAACTCCAGGGGCCAGCACAGATACGCAGTATTTT
CASSQTPGASTDTQYF
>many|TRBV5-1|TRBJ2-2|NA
TGCGCCAGCAGCGTGCGTAACGGCGGGGAGCTGTTTTTT
CASSVRNGGELFF
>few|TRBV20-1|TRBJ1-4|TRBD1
TGCAGTGCTCCCCGGGGGGGGGGACAGGGACGCGAAAAACTGTTTTTT
CSAPRGGGQGREKLFF
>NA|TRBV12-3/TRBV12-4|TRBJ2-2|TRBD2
TGTGCCAGCAGTTCGCGGGGGTCCGGGGAGCTGTTTTTT
CASSSRGSGELFF
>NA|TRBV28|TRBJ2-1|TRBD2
TGTGCCAGCGGACGCAGCGGGAGAAATCCCCAGCAGTTCTTC
CASGRSGRNPQQFF
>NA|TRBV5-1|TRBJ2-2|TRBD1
TGCGCCAGCAGTTTGAGTTCGACAGGGAACGGGGAGCTGTTTTTT
CASSLSSTGNGELFF
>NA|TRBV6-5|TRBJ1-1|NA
TGTGCCAGCAGTTACTTGGCAGGAGAATCCACCACCCTGAACACTGAAGCTTTCTTT
CASSYLAGESTTLNTEAFF
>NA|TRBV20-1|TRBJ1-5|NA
TGCAGTGCTAGAGCGGGGGGGCGCGGTCAGCCCCAGCATTTT
CSARAGGRGQPQHF
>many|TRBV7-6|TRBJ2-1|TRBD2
TGTGCCAGCAGCCCCGGACTAGCGGGAGTTAATGAGCAGTTCTTC
CASSPGLAGVNEQFF
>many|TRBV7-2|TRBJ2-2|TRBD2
TGTGCCAGCAGCCTAGGACTAGCGGGAGCCGGGGAGCTGTTTTTT
CASSLGLAGAGELFF
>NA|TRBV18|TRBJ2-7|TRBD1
TGTGCCAGCTCTACGAACAGGGGTATGGGCGAGCAGTACTTC
CASSTNRGMGEQYF
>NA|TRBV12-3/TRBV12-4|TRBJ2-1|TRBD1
TGTGCCAGCAGTATGCGGACAGGGGCCTACAATGAGCAGTTCTTC
CASSMRTGAYNEQFF
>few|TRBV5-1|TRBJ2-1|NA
TGCGCCAGCAGCTTGGCCTCGTGGCAGGGATCCTACAATGAGCAGTTCTTC
CASSLASWQGSYNEQFF
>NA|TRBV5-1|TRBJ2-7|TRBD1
TGCGCCAGCAGGTCGGACAGGGGTCGGGAGCAGTACTTC
CASRSDRGREQYF
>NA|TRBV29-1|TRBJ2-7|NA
TGCAGCGTGAGACGGCCGTTCTCCTACGAGCAGTACTTC
CSVRRPFSYEQYF
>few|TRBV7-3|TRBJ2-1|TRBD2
TGTGCCAGCAGCAGTAGCGGGAGTGGTATCCATGAGCAGTTCTTC
CASSSSGSGIHEQFF
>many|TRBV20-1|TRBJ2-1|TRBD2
TGCAGTGCCGTCGGGGGACTAGCGGACCTCGCGGAGCAGTTCTTC
CSAVGGLADLAEQFF
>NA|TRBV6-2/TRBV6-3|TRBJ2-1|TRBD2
TGTGCCAGCAGTACAACCGGGACTAGGCAGTTCTTC
CASSTTGTRQFF
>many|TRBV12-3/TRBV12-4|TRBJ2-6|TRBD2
TGTGCCAGTTCTACTAGCGGGAGATTCTCTGGGGCCAACGTCCTGACTTTC
CASSTSGRFSGANVLTF
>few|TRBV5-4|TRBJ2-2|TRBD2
TGTGCCAGCAGCCCATGGGGACTAGCGGGAGTATCGGGGGAGCTGTTTTTT
CASSPWGLAGVSGELFF
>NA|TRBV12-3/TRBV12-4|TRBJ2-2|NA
TGTGCCAGCAGTTTAGCAGGGCCTTCGGGCGGGGAGCTGTTTTTT
CASSLAGPSGGELFF
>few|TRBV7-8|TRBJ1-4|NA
TGTGCCAGCAGCTTAGCGGCCAGGGATCATGAAAAACTGTTTTTT
CASSLAARDHEKLFF
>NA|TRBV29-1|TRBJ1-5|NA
TGCAGCGTTGAATTTGGGCAGGGCGGCAATCAGCCCCAGCATTTT
CSVEFGQGGNQPQHF
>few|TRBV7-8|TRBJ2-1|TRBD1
TGTGCCAGCAGCTCGCCGGGACAGGCGCTCAATGAGCAGTTCTTC
CASSSPGQALNEQFF
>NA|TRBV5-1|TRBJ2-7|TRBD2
TGCGCCAGCAGCTTGCGGTGGGGGGGAGAATCCTACGAGCAGTACTTC
CASSLRWGGESYEQYF
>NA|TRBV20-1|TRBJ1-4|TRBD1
TGCAGTGCCGGGGACAGGGGGCTAGAAAAACTGTTTTTT
CSAGDRGLEKLFF
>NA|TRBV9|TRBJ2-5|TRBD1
TGTGCCAGCAGCGCACCGGGACAGGGTAGAGAGACCCAGTACTTC
CASSAPGQGRETQYF
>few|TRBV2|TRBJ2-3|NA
TGTGCCAGCAGTGTTACAACCACAGATACGCAGTATTTT
CASSVTTTDTQYF
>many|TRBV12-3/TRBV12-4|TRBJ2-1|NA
TGTGCCAGCAGTTTAAGAGCGGACAGCTCCTACAATGAGCAGTTCTTC
CASSLRADSSYNEQFF
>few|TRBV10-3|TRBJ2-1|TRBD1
TGTGCCATCAGTGAGGCACAGGGGGTGGGCTACAATGAGCAGTTCTTC
CAISEAQGVGYNEQFF
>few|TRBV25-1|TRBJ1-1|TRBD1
TGTGCCAGCAGTGAAACTGGGACAGAGAACACTGAAGCTTTCTTT
CASSETGTENTEAFF
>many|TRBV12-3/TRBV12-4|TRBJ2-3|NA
TGTGCCAGCAGCCCCGAACCTAACTGGGCAGACGAAGATACGCAGTATTTT
CASSPEPNWADEDTQYF
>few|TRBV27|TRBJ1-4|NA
TGTGCCAGCCGAAACCCTGGGACCTGGGATGAAAAACTGTTTTTT
CASRNPGTWDEKLFF
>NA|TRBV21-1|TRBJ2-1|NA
TGTGCCAGCAGCAGAATGGTCCCGGGGGCGACTTACAATGAGCAGTTCTTC
CASSRMVPGATYNEQFF
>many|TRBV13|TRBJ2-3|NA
TGTGCCAGCATCATAATGTCGGGGAGCCCTAGCACAGATACGCAGTATTTT
CASIIMSGSPSTDTQYF
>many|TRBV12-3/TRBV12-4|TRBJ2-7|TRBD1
TGTGCCAGCCGTTCGCAGGGGGCCTACGAGCAGTACTTC
CASRSQGAYEQYF
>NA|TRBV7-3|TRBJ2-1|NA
TGTGCCAGCAGCATTGGGGGGGCAGATACTCAGAGCTCCTACAATGAGCAGTTCTTC
CASSIGGADTQSSYNEQFF
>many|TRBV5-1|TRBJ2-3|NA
TGCGCCAGCAGCTTGGACCCTAGCACAGATACGCAGTATTTT
CASSLDPSTDTQYF
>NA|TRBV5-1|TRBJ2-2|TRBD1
TGCGCCAGACCGGGACAGGGCGCGAACACCGGGGAGCTGTTTTTT
CARPGQGANTGELFF
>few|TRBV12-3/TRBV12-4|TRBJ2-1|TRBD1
TGTGCCAGCAGTTATTTCCTCGACAGGGTCGATGAGCAGTTCTTC
CASSYFLDRVDEQFF
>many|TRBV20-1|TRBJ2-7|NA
TGCAGTGCATCCACCGGGACGGACCCCTACGAGCAGTACTTC
CSASTGTDPYEQYF
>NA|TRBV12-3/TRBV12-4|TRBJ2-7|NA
TGTGCCAGCAGTTTAGAGGGCGACACCTACGAGCAGTACTTC
CASSLEGDTYEQYF
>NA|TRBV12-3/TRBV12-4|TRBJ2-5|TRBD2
TGTGCCAGCAGTCGGCGCGCGGGAGGTACATACCTGACCCAGTACTTC
CASSRRAGGTYLTQYF
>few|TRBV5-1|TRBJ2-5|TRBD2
TGCGCCAGCAGCTTTGGTAGCGGGAGGGGGCAAGAGACCCAGTACTTC
CASSFGSGRGQETQYF
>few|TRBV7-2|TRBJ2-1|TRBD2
TGTGCCAGCAGCCTACAAACCGGACTAGCGGACTACAATGAGCAGTTCTTC
CASSLQTGLADYNEQFF
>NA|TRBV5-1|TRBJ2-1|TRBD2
TGCGCCAGCAGCTTCTCCGCGGGAGCCTACAATGAGCAGTTCTTC
CASSFSAGAYNEQFF